Here is one T cell receptor beta chain with its context. Its matching antigen is unknown. These data come from a study of CD8+ T cells in alopecia areata. Study information: Tofacitinib administration to treated patients was oral, at 5 to 10 mg twice daily.

Germline CDR1 is SQVTM and CDR2 is ANQGSEA. V was pared by 6 bases and J by 3 bases, with 14 bases between. This CDR3 is 14 amino acids long. Sequencing used cDNA as its template, made by extracting RNA and reverse transcribing it. Measured with immunoSEQ multiplex PCR; TCRdb has only the in-frame clones, and not every one. This table has 150,000 or so clones, approximately 50% appearing once. Points from the study as a whole: Sequencing of scalp samples also captures resident alphabeta T cells of normal skin. Normal scalp had lower clonality than lesional scalp, with alopecia totalis/universalis lesions showing this most strongly.

This chain connects TRBV29-1 to TRBJ2-2; tentatively, D is TRBD1 or TRBD2 (5 bases each). The sequenced sample was CD4+ T cells sorted from blood. The clonotype comes from a human donor with alopecia areata. CDR3 nucleotides: TGCAGCGTGGGAGTGCGAGGGGACACCGGGGAGCTGTTTTTT. This codes for CSVGVRGDTGELFF.